These T cell receptor beta chains were read from a single sample in a study of response to subunit inactivated influenza vaccine. One entry per CDR3 protein results from TCRdb running MiXCR on the RT-PCR reads. The table has under 500,000 distinct CDR3 sequences, about a tenth seen once. Sequenced material: PBMCs from blood, taken more than 35 days after vaccination. The source of these receptors is a man in his fifties or sixties who received an inactivated influenza vaccine. Both conserved end residues are part of each CDR3.

V gene	J gene	CDR3 protein
TRBV7-2	TRBJ2-3	CASSSDRSTDTQYF
TRBV29-1	TRBJ2-5	CSGAQGTGETQYF
TRBV6-1	TRBJ1-3	CASSVRDQINSGNTIYF
TRBV28	TRBJ2-2	CASRLAGELFF
TRBV28	TRBJ1-1	CASGPNTEAFF
TRBV9	TRBJ1-6	CASSPMGSSIRNSPLHF
TRBV18	TRBJ2-5	CASSPPKPGSSRQETQYF
TRBV5-1	TRBJ2-5	CASSLNLAGVRETQYF
TRBV12-3/TRBV12-4	TRBJ2-7	CASSFRITPTYEQYF
TRBV3-1	TRBJ2-5	CASSPGLAGRQETQYF
TRBV5-6	TRBJ1-1	CASSLVGGFTEAFF